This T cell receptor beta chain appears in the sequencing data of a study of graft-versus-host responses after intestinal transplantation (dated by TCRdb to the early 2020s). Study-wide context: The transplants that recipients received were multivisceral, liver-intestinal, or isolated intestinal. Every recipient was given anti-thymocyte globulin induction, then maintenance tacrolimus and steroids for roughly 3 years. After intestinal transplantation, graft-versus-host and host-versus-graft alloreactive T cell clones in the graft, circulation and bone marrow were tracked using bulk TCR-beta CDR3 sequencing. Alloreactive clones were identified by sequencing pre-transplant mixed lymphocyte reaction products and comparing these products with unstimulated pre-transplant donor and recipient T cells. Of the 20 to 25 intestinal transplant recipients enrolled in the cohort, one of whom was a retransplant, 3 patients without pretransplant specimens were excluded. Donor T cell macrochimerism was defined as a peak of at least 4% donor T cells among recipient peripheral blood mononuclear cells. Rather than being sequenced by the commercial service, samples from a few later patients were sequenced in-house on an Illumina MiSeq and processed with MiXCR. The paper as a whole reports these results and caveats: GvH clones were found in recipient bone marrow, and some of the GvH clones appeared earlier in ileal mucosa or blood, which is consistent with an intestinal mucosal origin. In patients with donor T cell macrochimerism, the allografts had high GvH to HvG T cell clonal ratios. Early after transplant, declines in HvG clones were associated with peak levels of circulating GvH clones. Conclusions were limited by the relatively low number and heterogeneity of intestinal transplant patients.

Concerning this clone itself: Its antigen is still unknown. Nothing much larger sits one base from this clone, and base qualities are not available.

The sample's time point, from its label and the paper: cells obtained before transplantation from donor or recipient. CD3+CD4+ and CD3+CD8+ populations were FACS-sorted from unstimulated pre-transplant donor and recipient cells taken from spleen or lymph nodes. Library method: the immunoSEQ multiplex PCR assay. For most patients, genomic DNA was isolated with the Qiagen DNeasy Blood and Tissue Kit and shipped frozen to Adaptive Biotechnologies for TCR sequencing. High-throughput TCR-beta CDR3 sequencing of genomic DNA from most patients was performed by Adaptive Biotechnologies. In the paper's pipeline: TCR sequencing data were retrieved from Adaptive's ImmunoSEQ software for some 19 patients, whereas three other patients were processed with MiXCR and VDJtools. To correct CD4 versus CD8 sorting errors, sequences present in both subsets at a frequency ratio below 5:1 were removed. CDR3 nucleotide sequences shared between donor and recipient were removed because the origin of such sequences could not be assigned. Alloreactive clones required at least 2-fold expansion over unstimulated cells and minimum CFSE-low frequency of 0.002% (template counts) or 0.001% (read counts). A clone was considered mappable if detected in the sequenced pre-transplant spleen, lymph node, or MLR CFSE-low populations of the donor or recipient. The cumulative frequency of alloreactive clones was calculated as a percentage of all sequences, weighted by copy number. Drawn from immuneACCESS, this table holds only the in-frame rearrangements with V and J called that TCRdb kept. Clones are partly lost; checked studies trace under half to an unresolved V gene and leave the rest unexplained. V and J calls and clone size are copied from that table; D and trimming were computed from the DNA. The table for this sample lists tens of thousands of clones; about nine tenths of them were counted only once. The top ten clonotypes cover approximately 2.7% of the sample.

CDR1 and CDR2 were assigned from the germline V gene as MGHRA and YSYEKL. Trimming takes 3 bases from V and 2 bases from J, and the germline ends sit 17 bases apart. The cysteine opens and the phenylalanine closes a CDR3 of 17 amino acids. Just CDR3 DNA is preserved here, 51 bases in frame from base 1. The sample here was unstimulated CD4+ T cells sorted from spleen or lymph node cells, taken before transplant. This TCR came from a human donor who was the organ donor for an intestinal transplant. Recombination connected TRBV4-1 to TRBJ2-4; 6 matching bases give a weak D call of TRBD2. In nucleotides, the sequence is TGCGCCAGCAGCCATTTTGGGGTCCGGGACTCCAAAAACATTCAGTACTTC. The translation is CASSHFGVRDSKNIQYF.